This TCR beta chain was identified during a study of T cell responses to AZD1222 COVID-19 vaccine. Germline CDR1 is SGHTA and CDR2 is FQGNSA. Trimming took 0 bases from V and 4 from J, leaving 10 bases between them. The CDR3 has 15 residues. Using immunoSEQ multiplex PCR, the repertoire was profiled, and TCRdb retains in-frame clones only, with some absent. The table includes roughly 140,000 clones, over 75% detected once. This receptor was identified in an adult in good health. This specimen consisted of peripheral blood, obtained on day 0 of AZD1222 vaccination. The V and J genes are TRBV7-2 and TRBJ1-5; D gene unclear. As DNA, the CDR3 is TGTGCCAGCAGCTTAGCCGGGATACATAATCAGCCCCAGCATTTT. It encodes CASSLAGIHNQPQHF. The entire variable domain, with the rest obtained from reference TRBV7-2 and TRBJ1-5, is as follows: GAGVSQSPSNKVTEKGKDVELRCDPISGHTALYWYRQSLGQGLEFLIYFQGNSAPDKSGLPSDRFSAERTGGSVSTLTIQRTQQEDSAVYLCASSLAGIHNQPQHFGDGTRLSIL.